Listed below are T cell receptor beta chains from one sample, sequenced in a study of CD8 T cells in ankylosing spondylitis. TCRdb reanalysed the 5' RACE reads using MiXCR and keeps one entry per CDR3 protein. The sample gives 300,000 to 350,000 distinct CDR3 sequences, less than 25% of which show up once; under 4% is in the top ten. Sequenced input: blood, either unsorted or a sorted T cell fraction (not recorded which). Receptor source: a female donor with ankylosing spondylitis or in good health (not recorded which). Both conserved end residues are trimmed from each CDR3.

TRBJ1-5 | TRBV6-5 | ASRGPNQPQH
TRBJ1-1 | TRBV7-9 | ASSSRSNPNTEAF
TRBJ2-7 | TRBV11-2 | ASTHLGSPVYEQY
TRBJ1-4 | TRBV6-5 | ASSYSGKLF
TRBJ2-3 | TRBV7-2 | ASSLGLAGNPSTDTQY
TRBJ2-7 | TRBV20-1 | SARDSGRYEQY
TRBJ2-1 | TRBV7-6 | ASSRWASEQF
TRBJ2-3 | TRBV7-2 | ASSPFRDTQY
TRBJ2-1 | TRBV5-1 | ASSLNAGSSYNEQF
TRBJ2-5 | TRBV25-1 | ASSESTYQETQY
TRBJ2-1 | TRBV6-2/TRBV6-3 | ASSQQGGLYNEQF
TRBJ2-3 | TRBV5-1 | ASALDQGTDTQY
TRBJ1-5 | TRBV7-2 | ASSLGPTSNQPQH
TRBJ2-7 | TRBV20-1 | SAEPGQGTYEQY
TRBJ2-7 | TRBV29-1 | SARAGTELRVQY
TRBJ1-2 | TRBV7-2 | ASSSQTGGGSYGYT
TRBJ2-3 | TRBV7-2 | ASSLGGGVSDTDTQY
TRBJ2-3 | TRBV4-2 | ASSQGLTGTASGVRAQY
TRBJ2-7 | TRBV2 | ASSYLRGGAYEQY
TRBJ2-5 | TRBV27 | ASSKRNQETQY
TRBJ1-5 | TRBV18 | ASSYNSNQPQH
TRBJ2-7 | TRBV29-1 | SVDRRERGQY
TRBJ2-2 | TRBV11-3 | ASSLVAGDFTGELF
TRBJ2-3 | TRBV7-9 | ASSYVPDTQY
TRBJ2-6 | TRBV11-2 | ASSSLDRIPSGANVLT
TRBJ2-7 | TRBV20-1 | SALRDSNYEQY
TRBJ2-1 | TRBV6-2/TRBV6-3 | ASSQDWNEQF
TRBJ2-1 | TRBV24-1 | ATSDDTGRSYNEQF
TRBJ2-7 | TRBV29-1 | SVLIRDRISEQY
TRBJ2-7 | TRBV7-2 | ASSVLPASYEQY
TRBJ2-3 | TRBV29-1 | SVDTDPDTQY
TRBJ1-2 | TRBV12-3/TRBV12-4 | ASSSVRGKNGYT
TRBJ1-1 | TRBV5-1 | ASSLGFGSGTLNTEAF
TRBJ1-2 | TRBV20-1 | SASPGLYYGYT
TRBJ2-3 | TRBV20-1 | SAPGLGTDTQY
TRBJ2-3 | TRBV7-6 | ASSSPKTSGSTDTQY
TRBJ1-1 | TRBV5-1 | ASSLHRGMSFTTEAF
TRBJ2-3 | TRBV20-1 | SANGGNTDTQY
TRBJ2-2 | TRBV7-9 | ASSSETGANGELF
TRBJ1-1 | TRBV10-3 | AISEVAAEAF
TRBJ2-2 | TRBV12-3/TRBV12-4 | ASSLRQGGGGELF
TRBJ2-1 | TRBV12-3/TRBV12-4 | ASRGLGGGSYNEQF
TRBJ2-7 | TRBV5-6 | ASSFGRYEQY
TRBJ1-5 | TRBV19 | ASLGQAHNQPQH
TRBJ2-5 | TRBV29-1 | SVVGQGLH
TRBJ2-2 | TRBV12-3/TRBV12-4 | ASTRGRSSGELF
TRBJ2-1 | TRBV5-6 | ASSLGGRNRNEQF
TRBJ2-7 | TRBV30 | AWSFIVEGGEQY
TRBJ2-1 | TRBV5-5 | ASSRGAGEAHEQF
TRBJ1-2 | TRBV7-9 | ASDEQGINYGYT
TRBJ2-5 | TRBV9 | ASSVSTGGETQY
TRBJ2-3 | TRBV10-3 | AITRDSTDTQY